The 13 T cell receptor beta chains below all came from one sample that was sequenced in a study of T cell responses to AZD1222 COVID-19 vaccine (dated by TCRdb to the early 2020s). Library prep was done by the immunoSEQ multiplex PCR assay. In TCRdb, the immuneACCESS table is reduced to in-frame sequences with V and J assigned. These tables do not hold every clone; where another copy was compared, an unresolved V gene accounts for under half, and the others remain unexplained. This sample gives 110,000 to 150,000 clones in total; over 85% of them show up just once. About 1.5% of the sample goes to the ten largest clones. This specimen's time point label, per the study, means: baseline before first vaccination. The specimen comprised peripheral blood, sampled on day 0 of AZD1222 vaccination. Receptors were obtained from an adult in good health.

The J gene is TRBJ2-2, the V gene TRBV5-1, with 12 bases aligning to TRBD2. Germline V CDR1 and CDR2: SGHRS, YFSETQ. V lost 4 bases to trimming and J lost 5 bases; unmatched junction nucleotides: 6. The CDR3 totals 16 residues. The CDR3 coding sequence is TGCGCCAGCAGCCTACTAGCGGGAGGAGGGACCGGGGAGCTGTTTTTT. Amino acid sequence: CASSLLAGGGTGELFF.

This clone was detected only a few times. The rearrangement joins TRBV2 to TRBJ2-1; 10 bases agree with TRBD2. Germline V gene sequence: CDR1 SNHLY, CDR2 FYNNEI. J was trimmed by 5 bases and V by 8 bases; bases with no gene match: 12. The CDR3 has 16 residues. This chain's CDR3 is CASGDGGTSANNEQFF. The CDR3, as DNA: TGTGCCAGCGGAGATGGGGGGACTAGCGCGAACAATGAGCAGTTCTTC. Complete variable domain (other parts from reference TRBV2 and TRBJ2-1): EPEVTQTPSHQVTQMGQEVILRCVPISNHLYFYWYRQILGQKVEFLVSFYNNEISEKSEIFDDQFSVERPDGSNFTLKIRSTKLEDSAMYFCASGDGGTSANNEQFFGPGTRLTVL.

The chain has TRBV7-9 and TRBJ1-1; possible D gene TRBD1, 5 bases. CDR3 length: 16 residues. In germline, CDR1 is SEHNR, CDR2 FQNEAQ (reference sequence). V lost 5 bases and J lost 2, with 18 bases in between. In nucleotides, the CDR3 is TGTGCCAGCAGCCTACTAGGACTCCGGGGCAACACTGAAGCTTTCTTT. Encoded protein: CASSLLGLRGNTEAFF.

The J gene is TRBJ2-3, the V gene TRBV9, with 7 bases fitting TRBD1. The CDR3 loop spans 15 amino acids. The V gene end was trimmed by 2 bases and the J gene end by 0 bases; junction bases not matched to a gene: 3. Germline lookup yields CDR1 SGDLS and CDR2 YYNGEE. The CDR3 nucleotides read TGTGCCAGCAGCGTGGGACAGCCAAGCACAGATACGCAGTATTTT. It is translated as CASSVGQPSTDTQYF.

For the CDR3, the DNA is TGTGCCAGCAGCTCACAGGGGATCCGGTCACCCCTCCACTTT. Protein product: CASSSQGIRSPLHF. The chain has TRBV11-2 and TRBJ1-6; 7 bases are shared with TRBD1. The germline V gene encodes CDR1 SGHAT and CDR2 FQNNGV. CDR3 length: 14 amino acids. J was trimmed by 10 bases and V by 4 bases; bases with no gene match: 7.

The V and J genes are TRBV5-4 and TRBJ2-2; D is perhaps TRBD1 (6 bases). The germline V gene encodes CDR1 SGHNT and CDR2 YYREEE (reference sequence). The CDR3 spans 15 residues. V was pared by 3 bases and J by 1 base, with 10 bases between. The CDR3 sequence: CASSSGVGNTGELFF. The CDR3 DNA follows: TGTGCCAGCAGCTCAGGGGTAGGGAACACCGGGGAGCTGTTTTTT.

The rearrangement uses TRBV5-1 and TRBJ1-1, with unresolved D. Germline CDR1 and CDR2: SGHRS and YFSETQ. The CDR3 contains 14 residues. V was shortened by 0 bases and J by 1 base, with 7 bases between the two germline ends. The CDR3 sequence is CASSLGQENTEAFF. CDR3 DNA sequence: TGCGCCAGCAGCTTGGGGCAGGAGAACACTGAAGCTTTCTTT.

This clone was observed a handful of times. The V call is TRBV11-2, the J call TRBJ2-1; tentative D call: TRBD2 (5 bases). The CDR3 has 17 residues. V was clipped by 2 bases and J by 0 bases, with 14 bases between them. Germline CDR1 SGHAT, CDR2 FQNNGV. The CDR3, as DNA: TGTGCCAGCAGCTTACTCGGTGGGAGAAGCTCCTACAATGAGCAGTTCTTC. Its protein product is CASSLLGGRSSYNEQFF.

This clone has only one observation. The V and J genes are TRBV4-1 and TRBJ2-1, with 10 bases fitting TRBD2. V shed 0 bases and J 6 bases; nucleotides not matched to a gene: 5. Germline V gene lookup returns CDR1 MGHRA and CDR2 YSYEKL. The CDR3 has 16 residues. The CDR3 protein is CASSQESLAGANEQFF. CDR3 sequence (DNA): TGCGCCAGCAGCCAAGAAAGCCTAGCGGGAGCCAATGAGCAGTTCTTC.

The chain employs TRBV28 and TRBJ1-3; D is ambiguous. Germline V lookup: CDR1 MDHEN, CDR2 SYDVKM. The CDR3 sequence is 10 residues long. The CDR3 DNA follows: TGTGCAGCACTTGGAAACACCATATATTTT. It yields the protein CAALGNTIYF. The full variable domain, with the rest looked up from reference TRBV28 and TRBJ1-3, is DVKVTQSSRYLVKRTGEKVFLECVQDMDHENMFWYRQDPGLGLRLIYFSYDVKMKEKGDIPEGYSVSREKKERFSLILESASTNQTSMYLCAALGNTIYFGEGSWLTVV.

The V call is TRBV6-4, the J call TRBJ1-5, with a tentative D call TRBD1 (6 bases). The CDR3 spans 16 residues. Germline V CDR1 and CDR2: MRHNA, SNTAGT. V lost 2 bases, J lost 3 bases, and 14 bases lay in between. The CDR3 DNA reads TGTGCCAGCAGTGACCCCCGGACAGTTTACAATCAGCCCCAGCATTTT. This encodes CASSDPRTVYNQPQHF.

The J gene is TRBJ1-1, the V gene TRBV7-8; D possibly corresponds to TRBD1 (5 bases). V shed 6 bases and J shed 1 base, with 9 bases lying between them. The CDR3 is 13 amino acids. Germline V CDR1 and CDR2: SGHVS, FQNEAQ. CDR3 in DNA: TGTGCCAGCAGACTCCAGGGGAACACTGAAGCTTTCTTT. Translating gives CASRLQGNTEAFF.

The V call is TRBV5-4, the J call TRBJ1-2; possibly TRBD1 for D (6 bases). This CDR3 is 15 amino acids long. Trimming left V 2 bases short and J 3 bases short, with 14 bases between. Per germline, CDR1 SGHNT and CDR2 YYREEE (reference sequence). CDR3 residues: CASSFAGVDDYGYTF. The CDR3 DNA follows: TGTGCCAGCAGCTTCGCAGGGGTTGACGACTATGGCTACACCTTC.